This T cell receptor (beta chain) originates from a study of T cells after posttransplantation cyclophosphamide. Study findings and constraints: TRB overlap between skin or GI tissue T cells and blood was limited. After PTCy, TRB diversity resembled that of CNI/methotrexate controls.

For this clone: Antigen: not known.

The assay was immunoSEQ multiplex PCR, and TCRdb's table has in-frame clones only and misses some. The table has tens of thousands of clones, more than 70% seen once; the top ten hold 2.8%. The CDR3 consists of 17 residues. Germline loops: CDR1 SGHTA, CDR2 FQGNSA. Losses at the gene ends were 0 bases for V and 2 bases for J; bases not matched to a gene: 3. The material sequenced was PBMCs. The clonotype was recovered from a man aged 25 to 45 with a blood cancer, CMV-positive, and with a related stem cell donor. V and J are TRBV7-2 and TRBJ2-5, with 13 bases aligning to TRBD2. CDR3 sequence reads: CASSLAPGLAGQETQYF. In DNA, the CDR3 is TGTGCCAGCAGCTTAGCCCCGGGACTAGCGGGGCAAGAGACCCAGTACTTC.